The rows below give T cell receptor beta chains drawn from one sample of a study of beta chain features in type 1 diabetes. Libraries were prepared by immunoSEQ multiplex PCR; TCRdb keeps only in-frame clonotypes and omits some of them. The data show approximately 170,000 clones, around 7.8% seen once. The sample was central memory CD4+ T cells from blood. The receptor source for this set is a woman between 40 and 50 years old with type 1 diabetes. Each CDR3 is given with its conserved first and last residue. Each record gives: J gene, D gene, clone size, V gene, CDR3 protein, CDR3 DNA. The D gene is left open where the match is weak. Size values are once, few and many counts, or a class for expanded clones, and some rows have none.

TRBJ1-5 - few TRBV4-3 CASSQVWGGGNQPQHF TGCGCCAGCAGCCAAGTTTGGGGAGGAGGCAATCAGCCCCAGCATTTT
TRBJ2-7 - few TRBV5-1 CASSLDTGMDEQYF TGCGCCAGCAGCTTGGATACGGGGATGGACGAGCAGTACTTC
TRBJ2-5 TRBD2 - TRBV6-5 CASSYSGGRETQYF TGTGCCAGCAGTTACTCGGGAGGGAGAGAGACCCAGTACTTC
TRBJ2-7 - few TRBV7-2 CASSSVSSYEQYF TGTGCCAGCAGTTCCGTGAGCTCCTACGAGCAGTACTTC
TRBJ2-7 TRBD1 - TRBV28 CASSLPGTGRGEQYF TGTGCCAGCAGTTTACCAGGGACAGGGAGAGGCGAGCAGTACTTC
TRBJ1-6 TRBD1 - TRBV27 CASRSGQGKSPLHF TGTGCCAGCAGATCAGGACAGGGGAAATCACCCCTCCACTTT
TRBJ2-1 TRBD2 few TRBV11-2 CASSKVPSGSYEQFF TGTGCCAGCAGCAAGGTGCCTAGCGGGAGCTATGAGCAGTTCTTC
TRBJ2-7 - - TRBV18 CASSLYPTGSYEQYF TGTGCCAGCTCACTATATCCAACAGGGAGCTACGAGCAGTACTTC
TRBJ2-3 - few TRBV2 CASSGIRSAGTDTQYF TGTGCCAGCAGTGGAATTCGCAGCGCGGGCACAGATACGCAGTATTTT
TRBJ1-6 - few TRBV9 CASSEGPGVGSPLHF TGTGCCAGCAGCGAAGGTCCAGGGGTCGGGTCACCCCTCCACTTT